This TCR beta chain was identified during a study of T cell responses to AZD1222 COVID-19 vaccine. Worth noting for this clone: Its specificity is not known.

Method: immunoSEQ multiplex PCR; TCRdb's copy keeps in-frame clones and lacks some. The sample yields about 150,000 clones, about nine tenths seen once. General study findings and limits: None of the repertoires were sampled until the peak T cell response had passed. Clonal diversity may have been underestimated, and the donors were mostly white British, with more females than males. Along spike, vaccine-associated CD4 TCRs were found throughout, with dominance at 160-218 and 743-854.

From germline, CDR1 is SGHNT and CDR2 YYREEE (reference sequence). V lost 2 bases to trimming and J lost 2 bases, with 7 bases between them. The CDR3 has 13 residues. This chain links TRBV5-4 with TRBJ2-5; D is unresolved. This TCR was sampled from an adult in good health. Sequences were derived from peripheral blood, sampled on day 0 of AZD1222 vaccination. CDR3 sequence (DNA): TGTGCCAGCAGCTTTTTCATACAAGAGACCCAGTACTTC. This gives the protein CASSFFIQETQYF.